These 2 T cell receptor beta chains share one sample of origin, sequenced in a study of OX40 agonist ivuxolimab in advanced cancers. Only in-frame clones appear in the TCRdb table, and some are missing; sequencing was by immunoSEQ multiplex PCR. The data contain 20,000 to 25,000 clones, around nine tenths of them singletons. This specimen was CD4+ or CD8+ T cells sorted from blood, taken in a trial of the OX40 agonist ivuxolimab. These receptors were collected from an adult with an advanced solid tumor such as melanoma, head and neck, liver or kidney cancer.

As DNA, the CDR3 is TGTGCCTGGGGGACAGGGGTGAACACTGAAGCTTTCTTT. It yields the protein CAWGTGVNTEAFF. The V gene is TRBV30, the J gene TRBJ1-1; 10 bases are shared with TRBD1. CDR1 and CDR2 (germline): GTSNPN, SVGIG (reference sequence). The trim removed 5 bases at V and 0 bases at J, leaving 0 bases unmatched. The CDR3 covers 13 residues.

This clone occurred once. The chain carries TRBV11-2 and TRBJ1-2; TRBD1 might be the D (5 bases). Germline V gene sequence: CDR1 SGHAT, CDR2 FQNNGV. The CDR3 has 16 residues. The germline V and J ends were trimmed by 0 bases and 4 bases, with 15 bases remaining between them. The DNA of the CDR3 is TGTGCCAGCAGCTTAGATCGACGTCCAGACAGCTATGGCTACACCTTC. Translating it yields CASSLDRRPDSYGYTF.